These T cell receptor beta chains were read from a single sample in a study of PD-L1 blockade in urothelial cancer. Measured with immunoSEQ multiplex PCR; TCRdb has only the in-frame clones, and not every one. The table includes tens of thousands of clones, 85% detected once. The sequencing here drew on PBMCs, taken around atezolizumab (anti-PD-L1) treatment. The source is a man between 40 and 49 years old with urothelial cancer. The CDR3 runs from the conserved cysteine through the conserved F or W. The order of the fields is CDR3 length, clone size, J gene, D gene, V gene, CDR3 protein, CDR3 DNA. The D gene is left open where the match is weak. Where a row states a size, it is once, few, many or the class of an expanded clone; other rows omit it.

len: 20
abundance: few
j_gene: TRBJ1-3
d_gene: TRBD1
v_gene: TRBV5-1
CDR3aa: CASRPTGTGGLIGPGNTIYF
CDR3nt: TGCGCCAGCAGACCCACCGGGACAGGGGGCCTCATAGGGCCTGGAAACACCATATATTTT

len: 14
abundance: .
j_gene: TRBJ2-3
d_gene: TRBD2
v_gene: TRBV5-1
CDR3aa: CASSRRENTDTQYF
CDR3nt: TGCGCCAGCAGTCGGCGGGAGAACACAGATACGCAGTATTTT

len: 17
abundance: .
j_gene: TRBJ2-1
d_gene: TRBD2
v_gene: TRBV6-1
CDR3aa: CASSEFVPSGSGYEQFF
CDR3nt: TGTGCCAGCAGTGAATTTGTCCCTAGCGGGAGCGGTTATGAGCAGTTCTTC

len: 15
abundance: .
j_gene: TRBJ2-1
d_gene: .
v_gene: TRBV2
CDR3aa: CASSGGGLSYNEQFF
CDR3nt: TGTGCCAGCAGTGGGGGGGGCTTGTCTTACAATGAGCAGTTCTTC

len: 16
abundance: once
j_gene: TRBJ1-1
d_gene: .
v_gene: TRBV28
CDR3aa: CASSFVRGRGDTEAFF
CDR3nt: TGTGCCAGCAGTTTCGTCCGGGGTCGGGGGGACACTGAAGCTTTCTTT

len: 16
abundance: .
j_gene: TRBJ2-1
d_gene: TRBD2
v_gene: TRBV11-2
CDR3aa: CASSLGLAGIVNEQFF
CDR3nt: TGTGCCAGCAGCTTAGGACTAGCGGGAATTGTGAATGAGCAGTTCTTC

len: 15
abundance: .
j_gene: TRBJ1-4
d_gene: TRBD1
v_gene: TRBV11-2
CDR3aa: CASSLGQGTNEKLFF
CDR3nt: TGTGCCAGCAGTCTCGGACAGGGAACTAATGAAAAACTGTTTTTT

len: 14
abundance: .
j_gene: TRBJ2-7
d_gene: TRBD2
v_gene: TRBV7-9
CDR3aa: CASSLGGAPYEQYF
CDR3nt: TGTGCCAGCAGCTTGGGAGGGGCACCCTACGAGCAGTACTTC

len: 18
abundance: .
j_gene: TRBJ1-3
d_gene: .
v_gene: TRBV11-2
CDR3aa: CASSFGPPAGMGRNTIYF
CDR3nt: TGTGCCAGCAGCTTTGGTCCCCCGGCAGGGATGGGAAGAAACACCATATATTTT

len: 17
abundance: .
j_gene: TRBJ2-3
d_gene: .
v_gene: TRBV21-1
CDR3aa: CASTVAGGHPPPDTQYF
CDR3nt: TGTGCCAGCACCGTAGCGGGAGGGCACCCCCCCCCAGATACGCAGTATTTT

len: 12
abundance: .
j_gene: TRBJ2-1
d_gene: .
v_gene: TRBV4-1
CDR3aa: CASSLLADEQFF
CDR3nt: TGCGCCAGCAGCCTACTAGCAGATGAGCAGTTCTTC

len: 13
abundance: .
j_gene: TRBJ2-5
d_gene: TRBD2
v_gene: TRBV28
CDR3aa: CASSQSGGLTQYF
CDR3nt: TGTGCCAGCAGTCAATCCGGGGGGTTGACCCAGTACTTC

len: 17
abundance: .
j_gene: TRBJ2-7
d_gene: TRBD2
v_gene: TRBV27
CDR3aa: CASRRQALLAGDLEQYF
CDR3nt: TGTGCCAGCAGGCGGCAGGCCCTACTAGCGGGAGATCTCGAGCAGTACTTC

len: 15
abundance: .
j_gene: TRBJ2-7
d_gene: TRBD2
v_gene: TRBV28
CDR3aa: CASSPLAGETYEQYF
CDR3nt: TGTGCCAGCAGCCCGCTAGCGGGTGAAACCTACGAGCAGTACTTC

len: 15
abundance: .
j_gene: TRBJ2-7
d_gene: .
v_gene: TRBV7-2
CDR3aa: CASSPIGQPPGEQYF
CDR3nt: TGTGCCAGCAGCCCCATCGGACAACCGCCTGGCGAGCAGTACTTC

len: 15
abundance: .
j_gene: TRBJ2-1
d_gene: TRBD2
v_gene: TRBV11-1
CDR3aa: CASSSGLAGVNEQFF
CDR3nt: TGTGCCAGCAGCTCGGGACTAGCGGGAGTCAATGAGCAGTTCTTC

len: 13
abundance: few
j_gene: TRBJ2-7
d_gene: .
v_gene: TRBV9
CDR3aa: CASSARGSYEQYF
CDR3nt: TGTGCCAGCAGCGCCCGGGGATCCTACGAGCAGTACTTC

len: 15
abundance: .
j_gene: TRBJ2-7
d_gene: .
v_gene: TRBV15
CDR3aa: CATSALSSKNYEQYF
CDR3nt: TGTGCCACCAGCGCGCTGTCCTCCAAGAACTACGAGCAGTACTTC

len: 14
abundance: .
j_gene: TRBJ2-2
d_gene: TRBD2
v_gene: TRBV29-1
CDR3aa: CSVVAGANTGELFF
CDR3nt: TGCAGCGTTGTAGCGGGTGCGAACACCGGGGAGCTGTTTTTT

len: 14
abundance: .
j_gene: TRBJ1-1
d_gene: .
v_gene: TRBV5-1
CDR3aa: CASSGRGRFTEAFF
CDR3nt: TGCGCCAGCAGCGGGCGGGGGCGGTTTACTGAAGCTTTCTTT

len: 18
abundance: .
j_gene: TRBJ2-3
d_gene: TRBD2
v_gene: TRBV5-5
CDR3aa: CASSLSGLAGTFTDTQYF
CDR3nt: TGTGCCAGCAGCTTGTCGGGACTAGCGGGAACTTTTACAGATACGCAGTATTTT

len: 11
abundance: .
j_gene: TRBJ2-7
d_gene: .
v_gene: TRBV5-1
CDR3aa: CASKERVEQYF
CDR3nt: TGCGCCAGCAAGGAGAGGGTCGAGCAGTACTTC

len: 19
abundance: many
j_gene: TRBJ2-1
d_gene: TRBD1
v_gene: TRBV7-3
CDR3aa: CASSLTPNRWGKRGHEQFF
CDR3nt: TGTGCCAGCAGCTTAACCCCAAATAGATGGGGTAAGAGGGGGCATGAGCAGTTCTTC

len: 16
abundance: many
j_gene: TRBJ1-4
d_gene: TRBD1
v_gene: TRBV4-1
CDR3aa: CASSQDRGQENEKLFF
CDR3nt: TGCGCCAGCAGCCAAGATCGGGGACAGGAAAATGAAAAACTGTTTTTT

len: 15
abundance: .
j_gene: TRBJ1-3
d_gene: .
v_gene: TRBV2
CDR3aa: CASSESPGSGNTIYF
CDR3nt: TGTGCCAGCAGTGAGTCCCCAGGGTCTGGAAACACCATATATTTT

len: 14
abundance: .
j_gene: TRBJ1-4
d_gene: .
v_gene: TRBV5-6
CDR3aa: CATTAQGRWEKLFF
CDR3nt: TGTGCCACCACGGCGCAGGGGCGGTGGGAAAAACTGTTTTTT

len: 14
abundance: .
j_gene: TRBJ1-1
d_gene: TRBD1
v_gene: TRBV5-6
CDR3aa: CASSLEGALTEAFF
CDR3nt: TGTGCCAGCAGCTTGGAGGGGGCGCTCACTGAAGCTTTCTTT

len: 14
abundance: .
j_gene: TRBJ2-3
d_gene: TRBD1
v_gene: TRBV4-2
CDR3aa: CASSPMTGIDTQYF
CDR3nt: TGTGCCAGCAGCCCAATGACAGGGATTGATACGCAGTATTTT

len: 15
abundance: .
j_gene: TRBJ2-5
d_gene: TRBD1
v_gene: TRBV27
CDR3aa: CATKQGTLSLETQYF
CDR3nt: TGTGCCACTAAACAGGGGACCCTAAGTCTAGAGACCCAGTACTTC

len: 16
abundance: .
j_gene: TRBJ2-7
d_gene: TRBD2
v_gene: TRBV10-3
CDR3aa: CAISDPGGAVNYEQYF
CDR3nt: TGTGCCATCAGTGACCCCGGGGGGGCGGTTAATTACGAGCAGTACTTC

len: 13
abundance: once
j_gene: TRBJ1-2
d_gene: .
v_gene: TRBV19
CDR3aa: CASSTADKLFYTF
CDR3nt: TGTGCCAGTAGTACCGCGGACAAGCTGTTTTACACCTTC

len: 14
abundance: .
j_gene: TRBJ2-7
d_gene: .
v_gene: TRBV4-1
CDR3aa: CASSQDSGKYEQYF
CDR3nt: TGCGCCAGCAGCCAAGATTCAGGGAAGTACGAGCAGTACTTC

len: 15
abundance: .
j_gene: TRBJ2-7
d_gene: TRBD2
v_gene: TRBV9
CDR3aa: CASSPRLAGVYEQYF
CDR3nt: TGTGCCAGCAGCCCCCGACTAGCGGGAGTCTACGAGCAGTACTTC

len: 15
abundance: .
j_gene: TRBJ1-4
d_gene: .
v_gene: TRBV18
CDR3aa: CASSPTGQENEKLFF
CDR3nt: TGTGCCAGCTCACCTACAGGACAAGAGAATGAAAAACTGTTTTTT

len: 12
abundance: once
j_gene: TRBJ2-1
d_gene: .
v_gene: TRBV2
CDR3aa: CASSDTGIGQFF
CDR3nt: TGTGCCAGCAGTGACACAGGGATCGGGCAGTTCTTC

len: 13
abundance: .
j_gene: TRBJ2-3
d_gene: .
v_gene: TRBV27
CDR3aa: CASSLNNIDTQYF
CDR3nt: TGTGCCAGCAGTTTGAATAACATTGATACGCAGTATTTT

len: 15
abundance: .
j_gene: TRBJ2-7
d_gene: .
v_gene: TRBV6-5
CDR3aa: CASSPVSGTAYEQYF
CDR3nt: TGTGCCAGCAGCCCCGTTAGCGGGACAGCCTACGAGCAGTACTTC

len: 16
abundance: once
j_gene: TRBJ2-6
d_gene: TRBD2
v_gene: TRBV7-9
CDR3aa: CASSNRGDSGANVLTF
CDR3nt: TGTGCCAGCAGCAATCGGGGGGACTCTGGGGCCAACGTCCTGACTTTC

len: 13
abundance: .
j_gene: TRBJ1-1
d_gene: .
v_gene: TRBV5-1
CDR3aa: CASSFMGRTEAFF
CDR3nt: TGCGCCAGCAGCTTTATGGGGAGAACTGAAGCTTTCTTT

len: 15
abundance: .
j_gene: TRBJ2-1
d_gene: .
v_gene: TRBV30
CDR3aa: CAWTPPVADYNEQFF
CDR3nt: TGTGCCTGGACCCCCCCGGTAGCGGACTACAATGAGCAGTTCTTC

len: 11
abundance: once
j_gene: TRBJ1-2
d_gene: .
v_gene: TRBV20-1
CDR3aa: CSARQGGGRAF
CDR3nt: TGCAGTGCTAGACAAGGCGGGGGCCGCGCCTTC

len: 14
abundance: .
j_gene: TRBJ2-7
d_gene: TRBD1
v_gene: TRBV27
CDR3aa: CASSRDRNSYEQYF
CDR3nt: TGTGCCAGCAGCCGGGACAGAAACTCCTACGAGCAGTACTTC

len: 17
abundance: .
j_gene: TRBJ2-6
d_gene: .
v_gene: TRBV4-2
CDR3aa: CASSQDVRRSGANVLTF
CDR3nt: TGTGCCAGCAGCCAAGATGTAAGAAGGAGCGGGGCCAACGTCCTGACTTTC

len: 13
abundance: .
j_gene: TRBJ1-1
d_gene: .
v_gene: TRBV6-6
CDR3aa: CASSYEVGTEAFF
CDR3nt: TGTGCCAGCAGTTACGAGGTGGGCACTGAAGCTTTCTTT

len: 16
abundance: .
j_gene: TRBJ1-5
d_gene: TRBD1
v_gene: TRBV6-1
CDR3aa: CASSERWDSRNQPQHF
CDR3nt: TGTGCCAGCAGTGAAAGATGGGACAGCCGAAATCAGCCCCAGCATTTT

len: 13
abundance: .
j_gene: TRBJ2-2
d_gene: TRBD2
v_gene: TRBV27
CDR3aa: CASSAGGTGELFF
CDR3nt: TGTGCCAGCAGTGCGGGAGGAACCGGGGAGCTGTTTTTT

len: 16
abundance: .
j_gene: TRBJ2-4
d_gene: .
v_gene: TRBV9
CDR3aa: CASSPQPGLAKNIQYF
CDR3nt: TGTGCCAGCAGCCCCCAGCCCGGACTAGCCAAAAACATTCAGTACTTC

len: 15
abundance: .
j_gene: TRBJ2-3
d_gene: .
v_gene: TRBV7-2
CDR3aa: CASSVIWSFTDTQYF
CDR3nt: TGTGCCAGCAGCGTCATTTGGAGTTTCACAGATACGCAGTATTTT

len: 15
abundance: .
j_gene: TRBJ2-1
d_gene: .
v_gene: TRBV7-3
CDR3aa: CASSQRGGPYNEQFF
CDR3nt: TGTGCCAGCAGCCAAAGGGGGGGTCCCTACAATGAGCAGTTCTTC

len: 18
abundance: once
j_gene: TRBJ1-4
d_gene: .
v_gene: TRBV4-1
CDR3aa: CASSPRLVVGEAGEKLFF
CDR3nt: TGCGCCAGCAGCCCAAGATTAGTGGTTGGGGAGGCAGGAGAAAAACTGTTTTTT

len: 18
abundance: .
j_gene: TRBJ2-7
d_gene: TRBD2
v_gene: TRBV7-2
CDR3aa: CASSFGLAGGPLAYEQYF
CDR3nt: TGTGCCAGCAGCTTCGGACTAGCGGGAGGGCCGCTTGCCTACGAGCAGTACTTC

len: 13
abundance: .
j_gene: TRBJ2-3
d_gene: .
v_gene: TRBV7-9
CDR3aa: CASSPRGPDTQYF
CDR3nt: TGTGCCAGCAGCCCCAGGGGCCCAGATACGCAGTATTTT

len: 16
abundance: .
j_gene: TRBJ2-2
d_gene: TRBD1
v_gene: TRBV19
CDR3aa: CASSIATGGYTGELFF
CDR3nt: TGTGCCAGTAGTATCGCGACAGGGGGCTACACCGGGGAGCTGTTTTTT